This passage covers 5 T cell receptor beta chains from one sample sequenced in a study of control samples from healthy donors and cancer patients. Measured with immunoSEQ multiplex PCR; TCRdb has only the in-frame clones, and not every one. The table has 85,000 to 90,000 clones, 85% to 90% seen once. The sample comprised blood. The receptors come from a woman between 40 and 55 years old in good health.

This clone has a single count. The gene calls are TRBV19 and TRBJ2-7; TRBD1 might be the D (6 bases). The CDR3 sequence is 14 residues long. V gave up 6 bases and J gave up 0 bases, with 12 bases separating them. Germline V gene sequence: CDR1 LNHDA, CDR2 SQIVND (reference sequence). As DNA, the CDR3 is TGTGCCAGTAGATCTCCGGGACACTCCTACGAGCAGTACTTC. This translates into CASRSPGHSYEQYF.

The J gene is TRBJ2-1, the V gene TRBV6-6; possibly TRBD1 for D (5 bases). The V and J ends lost 7 bases and 2 bases respectively, with 9 bases between them. CDR1 MNHNY and CDR2 SVGAGI come from the germline V gene (reference sequence). This CDR3 spans 13 amino acids. The CDR3 nucleotides read TGTGCCAGCAAGGGGCTGACCTACAATGAGCAGTTCTTC. This encodes CASKGLTYNEQFF.

The rearrangement joins TRBV7-2 to TRBJ1-6, with a possible D match to TRBD1 (5 bases). V gave up 5 bases and J gave up 7 bases, with 12 bases separating them. The CDR3 contains 14 residues. The germline V gene encodes CDR1 SGHTA and CDR2 FQGNSA. This chain's CDR3 is CASSPDRENSPLHF. The CDR3 coding sequence is TGTGCCAGCAGCCCCGACAGAGAGAATTCACCCCTCCACTTT.

This chain links TRBV10-1 with TRBJ2-1; 10 nucleotides line up with TRBD2. J lost 5 bases, V lost 1 base, and 2 bases had no gene match. Germline loops: CDR1 WNHNN, CDR2 SYGVQD (reference sequence). The CDR3 spans 15 residues. CDR3 protein: CASSEFGLADNEQFF. In nucleotides, the CDR3 is TGCGCCAGCAGTGAGTTCGGACTAGCGGACAATGAGCAGTTCTTC.

The chain carries TRBV5-1 and TRBJ1-1; unclear D gene. The length of the CDR3 is 13 residues. The germline V and J ends were trimmed by 0 bases and 1 base, with 4 bases remaining between them. In germline, CDR1 is SGHRS, CDR2 YFSETQ. CDR3 DNA: TGCGCCAGCAGCTTGGCCGCGAACACTGAAGCTTTCTTT. Translation: CASSLAANTEAFF.